This TCR beta chain was sequenced for a study of blood T cell repertoires in COVID-19. For the study at large: Italy, Spain and the United States were the sources of the convalescent and acute COVID-19 samples. T cells, B-cell-depleted T cells, or PBMCs supplied cDNA or gDNA.

V was cut by 4 bases and J by 3 bases, with 13 bases left in between. Germline values: CDR1 LNHDA, CDR2 SQIVND (reference sequence). There are 16 residues in the CDR3. Study processing details: Reference gene primer amplification gave estimated nucleated cell counts. Only in-frame clones appear in the TCRdb table, and some are missing; sequencing was by immunoSEQ multiplex PCR. V and J calls and clone size are as listed in that table; D and trimming were resolved from the DNA. The sample includes approximately 84,000 clones, 90% of them seen just once. The chain couples TRBV19 to TRBJ2-6, with D perhaps TRBD1 (5 bases). Sequencing was performed on peripheral blood. The sequence was collected from a human donor with active COVID-19. The donor label of this sample is uncertain. The CDR3 DNA reads TGTGCCAGTAGTAGGAAGGGGCTCAGTGGGGCCAACGTCCTGACTTTC. Residues: CASSRKGLSGANVLTF.